Listed here is a single T cell receptor (beta chain). Its antigen remains unidentified. The CDR3 is 17 residues long. This record comes from a study of OX40 agonist ivuxolimab in advanced cancers. As for the study in general: Patients were given ivuxolimab, an antibody that agonizes OX40 (CD134). Study outcomes and limitations: Expanded clones belonging to CD8+ T cells outnumbered, on average, those of CD4+.

Sequenced by immunoSEQ multiplex PCR; TCRdb stores in-frame clones only, minus some. The data show approximately 71,000 clones, over 80% seen once. The input for sequencing was CD4+ or CD8+ T cells sorted from blood, taken in a trial of the OX40 agonist ivuxolimab. The gene calls are TRBV21-1 and TRBJ2-1; the D call in the table, TRBD2, was not verified against the DNA. TRBV21-1 is given as a pseudogene. This receptor was obtained from an adult with an advanced solid tumor such as melanoma, head and neck, liver or kidney cancer. CDR3 sequence (DNA): TGTGCCAGCAGCAAAAGGCTCCGGCGACTAGCGGGTACTGAGCAGTTCTTC. It is translated as CASSKRLRRLAGTEQFF.